This T cell receptor beta chain derives from a study of shared clonotypes between healthy human individuals. Background on the study: Three men and a couple of women, aged 18 to 49, were donors. Study conclusions and caveats: There were few donors, and this limited the genetic and exposure-history diversity represented.

Terminally differentiated effector memory CD45RA+ cells were left out of the naive CD8 fraction, which was CD45RO-negative and positively selected for CCR7. TCRdb's copy holds only in-frame clones and misses some; the assay was immunoSEQ multiplex PCR. The table lists 550,000 to 600,000 clones, roughly 98% of them singletons. The CDR3 is made up of 15 amino acids. V lost 1 base, J lost 8 bases, and 16 bases lay in between. Germline V gene lookup returns CDR1 SGHRS and CDR2 YFSETQ. For this clone: Its specificity is not known.

Sequencing used naive CD8+ T cells sorted from blood. This clonotype was obtained from a man aged 25-45 years in good health. The chain recombines TRBV5-1 with TRBJ2-1, with TRBD1 as a possible D gene (6 bases). This chain's CDR3 is CASSLQGISSDEQFF. CDR3 coding DNA: TGCGCCAGCAGCTTGCAGGGGATAAGTTCTGATGAGCAGTTCTTC.